The 12 T cell receptor beta chains listed next were all sequenced from one sample in a study of post-analysis software for immune sequencing data. TCR beta cDNA libraries had unique molecular identifiers. TCRdb recomputed calls from the PCR reads with MiXCR, one row per CDR3 protein. This sample has around 250,000 distinct CDR3 sequences, with 36% found just once. Study conclusions and caveats: About 5 TRBV segments were significantly more frequent in patients than in controls. TRBV5-6, TRBV5-1 and TRBV20-1 were among these segments.

What these receptors recognize is not known. The specimen sequenced was blood. These receptors were obtained from a girl aged 10-17 years with multiple sclerosis.

On this clonotype: One junction end disagrees with the germline gene, perhaps due to a read error. The chain links TRBV27 to TRBJ2-1; D call uncertain. The germline V gene encodes CDR1 MNHEY and CDR2 SMNVEV (reference sequence). The CDR3 is made up of 13 amino acids. For the CDR3, the DNA is TGTGCTAGCAGCCCTCATCCGGCTGCTGAGCGGTTCTTC. Translation: CASSPHPAAERFF.

This clonotype was detected many times. The V call is TRBV20-1, the J call TRBJ2-4; 9 positions match TRBD2. Germline V lookup: CDR1 DFQATT, CDR2 SNEGSKA (reference sequence). This CDR3 is 15 amino acids long. The ends lost 3 bases at V and 8 bases at J; junction bases unmatched: 11. The CDR3 DNA reads TGCAGTGCTAGGAAGTCTAGCGGGAAATGGGACATTCAGTACTTC. Protein: CSARKSSGKWDIQYF.

The chain uses TRBV11-2 and TRBJ2-7; possible D gene TRBD1, 5 bases. V was clipped by 5 bases and J by 4 bases, with 18 bases between them. Germline CDR1 reads SGHAT; CDR2 reads FQNNGV. The CDR3 has 15 amino acids. The CDR3 nucleotides read TGTGCCAGCAGCCCACAGGTTCCCCGGTTTTACGAGCAGTACTTC. Translating gives CASSPQVPRFYEQYF.

Ten or more counts support this clonotype. The chain is built from TRBV5-6 and TRBJ1-6; D is ambiguous. The V end was cut by 1 base, the J end by 0 bases, with 11 bases between. This CDR3 region has 17 residues. The V gene's germline CDR1 is SGHDT and CDR2 YYEEEE. The CDR3 DNA is TGTGCCAGCAGCTTGTCAAACTCCGACTCCTATAATTCACCCCTCCACTTT. Translated: CASSLSNSDSYNSPLHF.

The chain joins TRBV19 to TRBJ2-5; D possibly uses TRBD1 or TRBD2 (5 bases each). With 1 base removed from V and 5 bases from J, the gap between germline ends came to 8 bases. The CDR3 runs 13 residues. The V gene's germline CDR1 is LNHDA and CDR2 SQIVND (reference sequence). The DNA of the CDR3 is TGTGCCAGTAGTATAGCCAGGGACGAGACCCAGTACTTC. Translating it yields CASSIARDETQYF.

This sequence joins TRBV29-1 and TRBJ2-5, with a tentative D call TRBD2 (5 bases). V shed 7 bases and J shed 1 base, with 19 bases lying between them. The CDR3 is 15 residues long. CDR1 is SQVTM, CDR2 ANQGSEA, per germline. The DNA for the CDR3 is TGCAGCGCTGGAAGGGAGCGCATGATCCAAGAGACCCAGTACTTC. Amino acid sequence: CSAGRERMIQETQYF.

This clonotype was observed at least ten times. The rearrangement joins TRBV4-1 to TRBJ2-3, with D uncertain. The CDR3 extends over 14 amino acids. Germline assignment: CDR1 MGHRA and CDR2 YSYEKL. V was clipped by 1 base and J by 5 bases, with 10 bases between them. CDR3 coding DNA: TGCGCCAGCAGCCAAGCTGCTGTAGGAGATACGCAGTATTTT. It encodes CASSQAAVGDTQYF.

Worth noting for this clonotype: This sequence may be a read error, since a much larger clone differs from it by one base. The gene calls are TRBV7-2 and TRBJ2-1; the D call may be TRBD1 or TRBD2 (6 bases each). Gene TRBJ2-7 matches the end of the DNA better, so the J call may be wrong. This CDR3 contains 16 residues. Germline-derived CDR1 and CDR2 are SGHTA and FQGNSA. CDR3 nucleotide sequence: TGTGCCAGCAGCTTAGTCGGGGGCCGCTCCTACAATGAGCAGTACTTC. Translated: CASSLVGGRSYNEQYF.

In the case of this clonotype: A much bigger clone sits one base away, suggesting this may be a read error. The chain carries TRBV29-1 and TRBJ2-7, with 8 bases that match TRBD1. Germline CDR1 SQVTM, CDR2 ANQGSEA. The J segment lost 7 bases and the V segment lost 1 base, leaving 12 bases of the junction unmatched. There are 15 residues in the CDR3. This CDR3 is CSVEGGRGPFNEQYF. The CDR3 DNA reads TGCAGCGTTGAAGGGGGCAGGGGGCCTTTCAATGAGCAGTACTTC.

A word on this clonotype: Possible read error: a much larger clone is one base away. The CDR3 DNA is TGCGCCAGCAGACCGTTACCAGGGATTGGTAATGAAAAACGGTTTTTT. Amino acid sequence: CASRPLPGIGNEKRFF. The chain recombines TRBV4-1 with TRBJ1-4; tentatively, D is TRBD1 (5 bases). Germline assignment: CDR1 MGHRA and CDR2 YSYEKL. This CDR3 spans 16 amino acids.

The genes are TRBV6-5 and TRBJ2-5; no clear D. Trimming took off 4 bases at V and 0 bases at J, with 3 bases between the two ends. The length of the CDR3 is 12 residues. The germline V gene encodes CDR1 MNHEY and CDR2 SVGAGI. CDR3 in DNA: TGTGCCAGCAGTTCTAACCAAGAGACCCAGTACTTC. Its protein product is CASSSNQETQYF.

Worth noting for this clonotype: This may be a read error: a much more frequent sequence differs by one nucleotide. V gene TRBV27 combines with J gene TRBJ2-7; D possibly uses TRBD1 or TRBD2 (5 bases each). The CDR3 runs to 19 residues. The V gene's germline CDR1 is MNHEY and CDR2 SMNVEV (reference sequence). The V end lost 0 bases, the J end lost 5 bases, and 26 bases lay between the germline ends. The CDR3 DNA sequence: TGTGCCAGCAGTTTATCCGACTGGACAACTAGGACGGGGCCACACGAGCAGTACTTC. Its protein is CASSLSDWTTRTGPHEQYF.